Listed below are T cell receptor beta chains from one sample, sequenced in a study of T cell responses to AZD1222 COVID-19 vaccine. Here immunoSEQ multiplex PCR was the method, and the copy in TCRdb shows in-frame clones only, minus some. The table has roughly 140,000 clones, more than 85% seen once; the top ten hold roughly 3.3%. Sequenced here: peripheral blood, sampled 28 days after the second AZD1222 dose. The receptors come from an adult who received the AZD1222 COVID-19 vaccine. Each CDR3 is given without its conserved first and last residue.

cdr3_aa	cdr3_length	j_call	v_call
ASSRTSGRTDTQY	13	TRBJ2-3	TRBV2
ASSWDGKKLF	10	TRBJ1-4	TRBV7-8
SVVGTLSGNTIY	12	TRBJ1-3	TRBV29-1
AISEGESYT	9	TRBJ1-2	TRBV10-3
ATSSGGQGINGYT	13	TRBJ1-2	TRBV24-1
ASSEDRDRNTEAF	13	TRBJ1-1	TRBV19
ATSAPTTYEQY	11	TRBJ2-7	TRBV24-1
ASSPLTGEGEAF	12	TRBJ1-1	TRBV18
AWSVVGVSSYNEQF	14	TRBJ2-1	TRBV30
ASSPGEAPVAF	11	TRBJ1-1	TRBV3-1/TRBV3-2
ASSVGGERLLCYGYT	15	TRBJ1-2	TRBV9
ASRARGQGGNGYT	13	TRBJ1-2	TRBV5-1
ASSRFDSPSSGLAASTDTQY	20	TRBJ2-3	TRBV3-1/TRBV3-2
ASSSKIYT	8	TRBJ1-2	TRBV7-9
ASSIAPLIGQY	11	TRBJ2-7	TRBV19
ASSLIRGEAF	10	TRBJ1-1	TRBV12-3/TRBV12-4
ASSQEGATGELF	12	TRBJ2-2	TRBV28
ASSLVPGANEQF	12	TRBJ2-1	TRBV11-3
ASSPRPGQGVGGYT	14	TRBJ1-2	TRBV18
ASSESGTAYEQY	12	TRBJ2-7	TRBV25-1
ASSPWTGIGYT	11	TRBJ1-2	TRBV11-2
ASSLVLQGVSPLH	13	TRBJ1-6	TRBV7-9
ASSEGYSNQPQH	12	TRBJ1-5	TRBV6-1
ASSGQADQPQH	11	TRBJ1-5	TRBV28
ASKTSGQETQY	11	TRBJ2-5	TRBV25-1
ASSLGEATRAYGYT	14	TRBJ1-2	TRBV11-2
ASSLGDRVGNEQF	13	TRBJ2-1	TRBV7-9
ASSAGQVDQETQY	13	TRBJ2-5	TRBV9
ASSAGLAGSLYEQY	14	TRBJ2-7	TRBV5-4
ASSHAGNTGELF	12	TRBJ2-2	TRBV18
ASSSTGGTSYEQY	13	TRBJ2-7	TRBV19
ASSPTGLNQPQH	12	TRBJ1-5	TRBV5-8
ASSYSGYSSRPYEQY	15	TRBJ2-7	TRBV6-2/TRBV6-3
AWSAGRGIIDSPLH	14	TRBJ1-6	TRBV30
AISDAGTTFYNEQF	14	TRBJ2-1	TRBV10-3
ASSFRDLSDTQY	12	TRBJ2-3	TRBV27
ASSFADSGEQF	11	TRBJ2-1	TRBV12-3/TRBV12-4
ASTRLAGASSYNEQF	15	TRBJ2-1	TRBV28
AAGGVRSPLH	10	TRBJ1-6	TRBV10-3
ASSLGRTGTDTQY	13	TRBJ2-3	TRBV7-9
SVERDGFYGYT	11	TRBJ1-2	TRBV29-1
ASSGAGGLWDTQY	13	TRBJ2-3	TRBV2
ATSREVAGGDSEQF	14	TRBJ2-1	TRBV15
ASSWRGAPYNEQF	13	TRBJ2-1	TRBV27
ATSGRTGGTDTQY	13	TRBJ2-3	TRBV24-1